This TCR beta chain was observed in a study of shared clonotypes between healthy human individuals. Study details: Every donor yielded three CD4 naive, three CD4 memory, two CD8 naive and one CD8 memory plate. Notes on the study in general: A reduction in generation probabilities was seen for non-shared clonotypes relative to those shared by all four donors.

As for this clone: The antigen remains undetermined. The junction departs from germline at one end; a sequencing error may be responsible.

This CDR3 is built from 12 residues. Germline lookup yields CDR1 SGHAT and CDR2 FQNNGV. In the naive CD8 group, cells lacked CD45RO and were positively selected for CCR7, so terminally differentiated effector memory CD45RA+ cells were left out. Repertoires were generated with immunoSEQ multiplex PCR, while TCRdb's copy carries only in-frame clones and drops some. The repertoire holds around 2.1 million clones, roughly 91% seen once, with about 1.8% in the top ten. The rearrangement links TRBV11-2 to TRBJ2-7, with unresolved D. Sequencing was performed on naive CD8+ T cells from PBMCs. The sequence came from a man in his late teens or twenties in good health. Some clones in this sample may be carry-over from other donors' samples. CDR3: CASSLGHLGNNF. CDR3 in DNA: TGTGCCAGCAGCTTGGGTCATCTGGGAAACAACTTC.